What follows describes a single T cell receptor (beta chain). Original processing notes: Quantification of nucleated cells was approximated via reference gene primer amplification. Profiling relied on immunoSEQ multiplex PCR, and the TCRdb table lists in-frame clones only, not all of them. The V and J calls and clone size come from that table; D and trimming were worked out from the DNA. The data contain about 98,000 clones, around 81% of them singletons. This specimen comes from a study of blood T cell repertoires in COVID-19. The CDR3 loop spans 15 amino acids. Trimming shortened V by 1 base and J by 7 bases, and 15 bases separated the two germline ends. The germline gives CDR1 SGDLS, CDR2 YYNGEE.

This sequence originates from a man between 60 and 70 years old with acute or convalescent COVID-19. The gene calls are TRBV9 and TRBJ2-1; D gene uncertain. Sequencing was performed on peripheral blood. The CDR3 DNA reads TGTGCCAGCAGCGTAACCGAGACAATTGGGAATGAGCAGTTCTTC. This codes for CASSVTETIGNEQFF. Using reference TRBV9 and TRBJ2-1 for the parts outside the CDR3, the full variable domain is DSGVTQTPKHLITATGQRVTLRCSPRSGDLSVYWYQQSLDQGLQFLIQYYNGEERAKGNILERFSAQQFPDLHSELNLSSLELGDSALYFCASSVTETIGNEQFFGPGTRLTVL.